The entry below describes one T cell receptor beta chain. The data belong to a study of control samples from healthy donors and cancer patients. The CDR3 length is 15 residues. V lost 5 bases to trimming and J lost 4 bases, with 17 bases between them. Germline assignment: CDR1 MDHEN and CDR2 SYDVKM. Profiling relied on immunoSEQ multiplex PCR, and the TCRdb table lists in-frame clones only, not all of them. The sample has about 130,000 clones; over 80% are singletons. Material: blood. This TCR came from a woman aged 45-65 years in good health. The chain has TRBV28 and TRBJ1-1; a possible D gene is TRBD1 (6 bases). CDR3 DNA: TGTGCCAGCAGTCGCCAGACAGGCTTCGCCACTGAAGCTTTCTTT. This sequence encodes CASSRQTGFATEAFF. Full variable domain (rest looked up from reference TRBV28 and TRBJ1-1): DVKVTQSSRYLVKRTGEKVFLECVQDMDHENMFWYRQDPGLGLRLIYFSYDVKMKEKGDIPEGYSVSREKKERFSLILESASTNQTSMYLCASSRQTGFATEAFFGQGTRLTVV.